This T cell receptor (beta chain) derives from a study of PD-L1 blockade in urothelial cancer. The overall study: Administration of atezolizumab to patients began at some point between 2013 and 2015, at 1,200 mg intravenously every 3 weeks.

General study points: Expansion of tumor-associated blood clones at 3 weeks was greater in durable-benefit patients.

The CDR3 is 12 residues long. Trimming took off 1 base at V and 6 bases at J, with 5 bases between the two ends. Germline V gene sequence: CDR1 SGHAT, CDR2 FQDESV (reference sequence). Concerning this clone itself: Its antigen is not known.

Between 1 and 8 samples, pretreatment and on-treatment, were given by each patient. Each PCR had synthetic TCR analog templates added to it as a spike-in. Produced via immunoSEQ multiplex PCR; TCRdb's table is partial and in-frame only. The sample has about 91,000 clones, around nine tenths seen once; the top ten hold approximately 10%. This clonotype originated in a man aged 55 to 70 with urothelial cancer. The sequences come from PBMCs, collected around atezolizumab (anti-PD-L1) treatment. This chain connects TRBV11-1 to TRBJ2-3, with D unclear. This chain's CDR3 is CASSLDFDTQYF. The CDR3 DNA follows: TGTGCCAGCAGCTTAGACTTCGATACGCAGTATTTT.